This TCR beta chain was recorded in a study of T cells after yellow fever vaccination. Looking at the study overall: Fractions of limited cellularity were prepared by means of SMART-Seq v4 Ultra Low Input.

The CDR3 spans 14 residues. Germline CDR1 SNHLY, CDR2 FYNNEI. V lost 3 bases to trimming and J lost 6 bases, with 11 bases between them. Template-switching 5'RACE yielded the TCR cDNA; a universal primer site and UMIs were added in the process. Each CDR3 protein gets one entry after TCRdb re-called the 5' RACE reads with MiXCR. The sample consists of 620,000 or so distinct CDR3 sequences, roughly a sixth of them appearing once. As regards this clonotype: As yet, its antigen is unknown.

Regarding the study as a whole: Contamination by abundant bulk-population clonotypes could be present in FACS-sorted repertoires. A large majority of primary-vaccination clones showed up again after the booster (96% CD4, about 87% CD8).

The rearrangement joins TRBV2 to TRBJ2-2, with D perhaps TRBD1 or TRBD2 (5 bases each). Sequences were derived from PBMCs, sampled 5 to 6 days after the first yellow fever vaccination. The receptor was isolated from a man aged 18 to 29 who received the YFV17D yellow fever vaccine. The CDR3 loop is CASSDHQGAGELFF. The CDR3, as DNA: TGTGCCAGCAGTGATCACCAGGGAGCCGGGGAGCTGTTTTTT.